What follows is one T cell receptor beta chain and its context. What it binds is not known. The study ran its PCR with 60 Vbeta and 13 Jbeta primers. Generated by immunoSEQ multiplex PCR, the TCRdb table keeps only in-frame clones and is missing some. This sample's clone table lists more than 200,000 clones. The CDR3 is 16 amino acids. V dropped 0 bases and J dropped 5; count of bases not matched to a gene: 9. In germline, CDR1 is ENHRY, CDR2 SYGVKD. This specimen comes from a study of cytomegalovirus exposure and HLA in healthy donors. General observations from the study: Presence/absence analyses supposed approximately even sequencing depth among donors.

The sample comprised PBMCs. V gene TRBV10-3 combines with J gene TRBJ1-2; TRBD1 matches 7 bases. This TCR came from a woman aged 25 to 39 in good health and CMV-seropositive. In nucleotides, the CDR3 is TGTGCCATCAGTGAGTCGGAGGGGGCAGTAGGGTATGGCTACACCTTC. Protein sequence: CAISESEGAVGYGYTF.